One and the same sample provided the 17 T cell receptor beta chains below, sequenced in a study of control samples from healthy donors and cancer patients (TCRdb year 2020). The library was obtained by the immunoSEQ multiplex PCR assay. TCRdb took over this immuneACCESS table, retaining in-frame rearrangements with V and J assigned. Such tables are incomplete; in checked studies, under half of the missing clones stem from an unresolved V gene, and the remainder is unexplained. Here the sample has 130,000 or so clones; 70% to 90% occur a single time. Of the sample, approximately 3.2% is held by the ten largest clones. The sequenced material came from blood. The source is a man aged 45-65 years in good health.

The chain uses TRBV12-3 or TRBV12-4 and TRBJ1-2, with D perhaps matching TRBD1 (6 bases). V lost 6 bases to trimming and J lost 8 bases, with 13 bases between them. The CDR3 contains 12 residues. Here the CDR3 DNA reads TGTGCCAGCAGACAGGGAGGTGAAGGCTACACCTTC. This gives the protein CASRQGGEGYTF.

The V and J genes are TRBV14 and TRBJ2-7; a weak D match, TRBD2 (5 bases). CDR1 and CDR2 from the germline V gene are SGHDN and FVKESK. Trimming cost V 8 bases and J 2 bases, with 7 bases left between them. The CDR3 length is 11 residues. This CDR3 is CASSTTYEQYF. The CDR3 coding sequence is TGTGCCAGCTCGACTACCTACGAGCAGTACTTC.

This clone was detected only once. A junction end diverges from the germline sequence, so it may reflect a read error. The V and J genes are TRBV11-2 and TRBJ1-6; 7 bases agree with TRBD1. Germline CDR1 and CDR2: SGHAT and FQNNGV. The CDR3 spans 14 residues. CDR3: CASSLGRGDSPLHF. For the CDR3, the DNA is TGTGCCAGCAGCTTAGGCAGGGGGGATTCTCCCCTCCACTTT.

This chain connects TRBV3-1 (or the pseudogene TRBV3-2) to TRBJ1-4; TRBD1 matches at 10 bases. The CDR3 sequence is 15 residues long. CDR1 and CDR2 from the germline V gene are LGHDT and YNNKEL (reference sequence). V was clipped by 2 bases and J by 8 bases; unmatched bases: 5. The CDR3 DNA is TGTGCCAGCAGCCAACGGGACAGGGGCCAAGAAAAACTGTTTTTT. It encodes CASSQRDRGQEKLFF.

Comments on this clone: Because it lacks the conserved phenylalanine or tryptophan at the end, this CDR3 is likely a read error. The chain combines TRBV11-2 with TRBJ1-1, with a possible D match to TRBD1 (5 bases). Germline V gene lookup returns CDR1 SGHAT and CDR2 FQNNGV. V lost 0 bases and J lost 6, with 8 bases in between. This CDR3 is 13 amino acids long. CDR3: CASSLDQGPEAFS. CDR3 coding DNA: TGTGCCAGCAGCTTAGATCAGGGCCCTGAAGCTTTCTCT.

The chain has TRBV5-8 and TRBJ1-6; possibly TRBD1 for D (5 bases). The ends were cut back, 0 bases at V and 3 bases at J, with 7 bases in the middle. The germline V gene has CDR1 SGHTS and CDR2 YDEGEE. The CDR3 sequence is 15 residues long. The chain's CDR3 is CASSLVQGYNSPLHF. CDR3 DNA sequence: TGTGCCAGCAGCTTGGTCCAGGGCTATAATTCACCCCTCCACTTT.

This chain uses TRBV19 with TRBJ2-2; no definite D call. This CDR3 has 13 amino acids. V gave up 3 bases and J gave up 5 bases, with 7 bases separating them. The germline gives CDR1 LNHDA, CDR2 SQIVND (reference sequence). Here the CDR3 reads CASSIWGTGELFF. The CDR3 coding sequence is TGTGCCAGTAGTATCTGGGGTACCGGGGAGCTGTTTTTT.

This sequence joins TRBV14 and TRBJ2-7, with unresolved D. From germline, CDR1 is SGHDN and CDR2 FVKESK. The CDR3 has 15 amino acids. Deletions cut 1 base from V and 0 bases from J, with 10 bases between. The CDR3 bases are TGTGCCAGCAGCCAAGCTAGTGGAGTCTCCTACGAGCAGTACTTC. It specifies CASSQASGVSYEQYF.

CDR3 coding DNA: TGTGCCAGCAGCTTAGGCAGGGGGCAAAACACCGGGGAGCTGTTTTTT. Its translation is CASSLGRGQNTGELFF. The rearrangement links TRBV5-5 to TRBJ2-2; 8 bases are shared with TRBD1. With 2 bases clipped from V and 2 bases from J, the junction kept 5 bases outside the gene matches. Germline lookup yields CDR1 SGHKS and CDR2 YYEKEE (reference sequence). This CDR3 has 16 amino acids.

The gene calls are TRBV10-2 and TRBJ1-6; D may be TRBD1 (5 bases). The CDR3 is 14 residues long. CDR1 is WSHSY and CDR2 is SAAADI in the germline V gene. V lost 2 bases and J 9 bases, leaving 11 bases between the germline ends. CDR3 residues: CASSEAQAGSPLHF. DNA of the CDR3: TGCGCCAGCAGTGAGGCACAGGCGGGTTCACCCCTCCACTTT.

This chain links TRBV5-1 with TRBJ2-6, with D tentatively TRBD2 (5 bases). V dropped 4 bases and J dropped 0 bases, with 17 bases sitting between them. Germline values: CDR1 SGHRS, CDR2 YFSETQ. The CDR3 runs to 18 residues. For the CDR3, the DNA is TGCGCCAGCAGCACCGGGAACTACCTTAACTCTGGGGCCAACGTCCTGACTTTC. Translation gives CASSTGNYLNSGANVLTF.

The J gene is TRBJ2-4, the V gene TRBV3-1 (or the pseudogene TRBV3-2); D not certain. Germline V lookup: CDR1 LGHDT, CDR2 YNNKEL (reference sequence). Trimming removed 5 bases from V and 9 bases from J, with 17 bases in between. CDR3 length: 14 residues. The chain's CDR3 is CASSLSSGLSIQYF. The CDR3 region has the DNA TGTGCCAGCAGCTTGTCATCGGGTTTGAGCATTCAGTACTTC.

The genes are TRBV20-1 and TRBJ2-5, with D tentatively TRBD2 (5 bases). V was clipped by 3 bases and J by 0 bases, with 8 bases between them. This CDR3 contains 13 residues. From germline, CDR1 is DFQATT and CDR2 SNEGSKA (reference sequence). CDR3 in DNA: TGCAGTGCTAGTCCGGGGAACCAAGAGACCCAGTACTTC. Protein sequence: CSASPGNQETQYF.

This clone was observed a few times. CDR3 sequence: CASSFAGMAEQFF. The CDR3 DNA reads as TGTGCCAGCAGCTTTGCCGGGATGGCCGAGCAGTTCTTC. This chain uses TRBV7-3 with TRBJ2-1; tentative D call: TRBD2 (5 bases). V dropped 3 bases and J dropped 10 bases, with 13 bases sitting between them. The CDR3 contains 13 residues. The germline V gene encodes CDR1 SGHTA and CDR2 FQGTGA.

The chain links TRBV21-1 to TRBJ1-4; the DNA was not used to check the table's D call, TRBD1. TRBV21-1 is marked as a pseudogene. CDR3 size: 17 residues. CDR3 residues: CASSKLLQGDGREKLFF. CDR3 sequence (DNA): TGTGCCAGCAGCAAACTCTTACAGGGGGACGGTCGTGAAAAACTGTTTTTT.

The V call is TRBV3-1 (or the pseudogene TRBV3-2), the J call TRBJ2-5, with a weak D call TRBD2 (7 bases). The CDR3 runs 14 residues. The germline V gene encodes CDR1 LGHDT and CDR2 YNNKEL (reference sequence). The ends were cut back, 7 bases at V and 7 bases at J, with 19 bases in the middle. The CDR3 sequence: CASTEGGAAGTQYF. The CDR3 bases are TGTGCCAGCACCGAAGGGGGGGCCGCCGGGACCCAGTACTTC.

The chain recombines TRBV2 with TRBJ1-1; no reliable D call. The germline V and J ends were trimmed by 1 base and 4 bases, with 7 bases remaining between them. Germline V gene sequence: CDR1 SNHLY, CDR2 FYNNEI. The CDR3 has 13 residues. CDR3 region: CASSEDSRTEAFF. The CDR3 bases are TGTGCCAGCAGTGAAGATAGCCGCACTGAAGCTTTCTTT.